This T cell receptor (beta chain) came from a study of shared clonotypes between healthy human individuals. Points from the study as a whole: Exclusively blood specimens were collected; tissue repertoires likely differ. Among non-shared clonotypes, generation probabilities were lower than among those shared by all four donors.

Germline loops: CDR1 SGHVS, CDR2 FQNEAQ. This CDR3 is 14 amino acids long. V gave up 5 bases and J gave up 3 bases, with 14 bases separating them. Authors' analysis steps: ImmunoSEQ supplied junction-only sequences lacking quality scores, so filtering was different. Clones were read by immunoSEQ multiplex PCR, and TCRdb kept only the in-frame ones, dropping some. V, J and clone size reflect that table, while D and trimming were determined from the DNA. The data show about 1 million clones, about three quarters seen once. For this clone: Its antigen is unidentified.

The J gene is TRBJ2-7, the V gene TRBV7-8, with D unclear. The origin of this receptor is a man aged 18 to 30 in good health. Sequencing was done on a sample of memory CD4+ T cells sorted from blood. Documented subset: CD45RA-negative fraction. The CDR3 loop is CASSAYSSLYEQYF. CDR3 nucleotide sequence: TGTGCCAGCAGCGCCTACAGTAGCCTCTACGAGCAGTACTTC.